The present TCR beta chain was sequenced within a study of radiation and T cells in renal cell carcinoma. Study-wide points: From baseline, blood top tumor clonotypes peaked at 2 weeks post-radiation. Dominant CDR3 motifs occupied more repertoire in irradiated than control tumors. Tumor samples were small regions of approximately 1.1 g.

Turning to this clone: The antigen remains unidentified.

TCRdb's table, derived via immunoSEQ multiplex PCR, lists solely in-frame clones and lacks some. The sample holds some 14,000 clones; less than 65% are singletons and the top ten take 25% to 30%. Treatment reported: 15 Gy SBRT to primary tumor, nephrectomy 4 weeks later. Sequences were derived from tumor tissue, sampled from a patient whose treatment included radiotherapy and nephrectomy. The sequence was obtained from a woman between 70 and 85 years old with renal cell carcinoma.

The CDR3 loop is CASSLDRDTEAFF. For the CDR3, the DNA is TGTGCCAGTAGCTTAGACAGGGACACTGAAGCTTTCTTT. V usage is TRBV19 and J usage is TRBJ1-1; 7 bases fit TRBD1. Germline CDR1 is LNHDA and CDR2 is SQIVND (reference sequence). There are 13 residues in the CDR3. Trimming cost V 6 bases and J 3 bases; bases outside gene matches: 4.